The 32 T cell receptor beta chains below all came from one sample that was sequenced in a study of blood T cell repertoires in COVID-19. Produced via immunoSEQ multiplex PCR; TCRdb's table is partial and in-frame only. The sample has roughly 140,000 clones; approximately 87% are singletons. The sample was PBMCs or T cells enriched from blood (not recorded which). Source of these receptors: a man in his sixties who had recovered from COVID-19.

This clone was seen a single time. The V and J genes are TRBV7-6 and TRBJ2-1, with TRBD2 matching 12 bases. This CDR3 spans 17 amino acids. Germline lookup yields CDR1 SGHVS and CDR2 FNYEAQ. The V and J ends lost 2 bases and 8 bases, in that order; junction bases with no gene match: 10. The CDR3 coding sequence is TGTGCCAGCAGCTTACTAGTGTTGACTAGCGGGGGCTATGAGCAGTTCTTC. Translation: CASSLLVLTSGGYEQFF.

V usage is TRBV27 and J usage is TRBJ2-2; TRBD1 matches at 9 bases. The CDR3 totals 17 residues. Germline V CDR1 and CDR2: MNHEY, SMNVEV (reference sequence). Trimming cost V 4 bases and J 5 bases; bases outside gene matches: 11. The CDR3, as DNA: TGTGCCAGCAGTTCGACTCGGGACAGGGTCGGGACCGGGGAGCTGTTTTTT. Its translation is CASSSTRDRVGTGELFF.

J is TRBJ2-1 and V is TRBV18, with 7 bases aligning to TRBD1. In germline, CDR1 is KGHSH, CDR2 LQKENI. There are 14 residues in the CDR3. The junction had 9 bases not matched to a gene; V was cut back by 3 bases and J by 10 bases. CDR3: CASSPLNRGGEQFF. CDR3 DNA sequence: TGTGCCAGCTCACCCCTTAACAGGGGTGGGGAGCAGTTCTTC.

Remarks on this clone: This sample also contains other DNA sequences that code for the same CDR3. The V gene is TRBV27, the J gene TRBJ2-1, with TRBD2 matching 13 bases. Trimming removed 6 bases from V and 5 bases from J; junction bases left unmatched: 4. In germline, CDR1 is MNHEY, CDR2 SMNVEV (reference sequence). The CDR3 loop spans 15 amino acids. The CDR3 loop reads CASRPGTSGNNEQFF. The CDR3 bases are TGTGCCAGCAGGCCCGGGACTAGCGGGAACAATGAGCAGTTCTTC.

V gene TRBV3-1 (or the pseudogene TRBV3-2) combines with J gene TRBJ1-2; 9 positions agree with TRBD1. V was clipped by 4 bases and J by 4 bases; unmatched bases: 4. The CDR3 sequence is 14 residues long. CDR1 and CDR2 from the germline V gene are LGHDT and YNNKEL (reference sequence). The CDR3 DNA reads TGTGCCAGCAGCCCCCGGGACAGGGCCTATGGCTACACCTTC. This translates into CASSPRDRAYGYTF.

This sequence joins TRBV3-1 (or the pseudogene TRBV3-2) and TRBJ2-5; D might be TRBD1 (6 bases). The V end lost 7 bases, the J end lost 2 bases, and 17 bases lay between the germline ends. Germline assignment: CDR1 LGHDT and CDR2 YNNKEL (reference sequence). The CDR3 has 15 residues. The DNA of the CDR3 is TGTGCCAGCACCCGAGGGGGTGTTCATCAAGAGACCCAGTACTTC. It yields the protein CASTRGGVHQETQYF.

The gene calls are TRBV18 and TRBJ2-3; no definite D call. This CDR3 is 14 amino acids long. V lost 2 bases to trimming and J lost 1 base, with 7 bases between them. In germline, CDR1 is KGHSH, CDR2 LQKENI. The CDR3 DNA is TGTGCCAGCTCACCAAGTAGTGGCACAGATACGCAGTATTTT. Amino acids: CASSPSSGTDTQYF. Full variable domain (rest looked up from reference TRBV18 and TRBJ2-3): NAGVMQNPRHLVRRRGQEARLRCSPMKGHSHVYWYRQLPEEGLKFMVYLQKENIIDESGMPKERFSAEFPKEGPSILRIQQVVRGDSAAYFCASSPSSGTDTQYFGPGTRLTVL.

The chain joins TRBV4-2 to TRBJ2-7; 8 nucleotides align to TRBD2. V was pared by 1 base and J by 2 bases, with 7 bases of the junction left unmatched. CDR3 length: 16 residues. CDR1 and CDR2 (germline): LGHNA, YNFKEQ. The CDR3 here is CASSQAAAGVTYEQYF. The CDR3 DNA follows: TGTGCCAGCAGCCAAGCAGCAGCGGGAGTAACCTACGAGCAGTACTTC.

V is TRBV7-2 and J is TRBJ2-7; no definite D call. Germline-derived CDR1 and CDR2 are SGHTA and FQGNSA. CDR3 length: 13 amino acids. Trimming took off 4 bases at V and 6 bases at J, with 13 bases between the two ends. CDR3 sequence: CASSSRIDIEQYF. The DNA for the CDR3 is TGTGCCAGCAGCTCCCGCATCGACATCGAGCAGTACTTC.

The rearrangement uses TRBV7-8 and TRBJ1-1, with unresolved D. The germline V gene has CDR1 SGHVS and CDR2 FQNEAQ. CDR3 length equals 14 residues. Trimming took 6 bases from V and 3 from J, leaving 14 bases between them. The CDR3 spells CASSLGGLDTEAFF. CDR3 nucleotide sequence: TGTGCCAGCAGTCTAGGAGGGTTGGACACTGAAGCTTTCTTT.

V gene TRBV24-1 combines with J gene TRBJ1-4, with 7 nucleotides matching TRBD1. Germline values: CDR1 KGHDR, CDR2 SFDVKD. Losses at the gene ends were 5 bases for V and 7 bases for J; bases not matched to a gene: 6. The CDR3 extends over 14 amino acids. The CDR3: CATSAGSGGEKLFF. The CDR3 DNA reads as TGTGCCACCAGTGCTGGTTCAGGGGGTGAAAAACTGTTTTTT.

The J gene is TRBJ2-1, the V gene TRBV11-2, with TRBD2 matching 14 bases. The CDR3 is 15 residues long. Germline CDR1 SGHAT, CDR2 FQNNGV. The V segment lost 6 bases and the J segment 6 bases; nucleotides outside the gene matches: 4. The CDR3, as DNA: TGTGCCAGCAGGTATGGGACTAGCGGGAGCAATGAGCAGTTCTTC. This gives the protein CASRYGTSGSNEQFF.

This chain joins TRBV27 and TRBJ2-3; D unclear. Trimming removed 5 bases at V and 3 bases at J, with 9 bases between. CDR1 is MNHEY, CDR2 SMNVEV, per germline (reference sequence). The CDR3 runs to 13 residues. In DNA, the CDR3 is TGTGCCAGCAGTGCGGTCCGGACAGATACGCAGTATTTT. It encodes CASSAVRTDTQYF.

The CDR3, as DNA: TGTGCCAGTCTACAGGGGGCGCCGTCCAAACTGTTTTTT. This gives the protein CASLQGAPSKLFF. This sequence joins TRBV28 and TRBJ1-4; 9 bases map to TRBD1. This CDR3 contains 13 residues. The germline CDR1 and CDR2 sequences are MDHEN and SYDVKM. With V trimmed by 9 bases and J by 11 bases, 10 bases remained unmatched.

This sequence joins TRBV3-1 (or the pseudogene TRBV3-2) and TRBJ1-1; 8 positions match TRBD1. The CDR3 extends over 14 amino acids. The junction had 9 bases not matched to a gene; V was cut back by 8 bases and J by 4 bases. Per the germline V gene, CDR1 is LGHDT and CDR2 is YNNKEL (reference sequence). The CDR3 reads CASLKTGGSTEAFF. Here the CDR3 DNA reads TGTGCCAGCCTCAAAACAGGGGGTAGCACTGAAGCTTTCTTT.

V usage is TRBV6-1 and J usage is TRBJ1-4; TRBD1 agrees at 7 bases. Germline V gene lookup returns CDR1 MNHNS and CDR2 SASEGT. Losses at the gene ends were 2 bases for V and 8 bases for J; bases not matched to a gene: 14. CDR3 size: 17 residues. The CDR3 region is CASSELDRVAVGEKLFF. CDR3 sequence (DNA): TGTGCCAGCAGTGAACTCGACAGGGTAGCTGTAGGAGAAAAACTGTTTTTT.

In its sample, this clone was seen a few times. The CDR3 loop reads CASTGQTNYGYTF. CDR3 bases: TGCGCCAGTACGGGACAGACAAACTATGGCTACACCTTC. J is TRBJ1-2 and V is TRBV5-1; TRBD1 agrees at 7 bases. V lost 8 bases and J lost 2; bases outside the gene matches: 6. Germline CDR1 is SGHRS and CDR2 is YFSETQ. The CDR3 extends over 13 amino acids.

The V and J genes are TRBV18 and TRBJ2-1; TRBD2 might be the D (5 bases). V shed 5 bases and J shed 10 bases, with 18 bases lying between them. The CDR3 runs 14 residues. Germline V gene sequence: CDR1 KGHSH, CDR2 LQKENI. In DNA, the CDR3 is TGTGCCAGCTCAAGAAACCCGGGTGGCGGGGAGCAGTTCTTC. This codes for CASSRNPGGGEQFF. The full variable domain, its missing parts supplied by reference TRBV18 and TRBJ2-1, is NAGVMQNPRHLVRRRGQEARLRCSPMKGHSHVYWYRQLPEEGLKFMVYLQKENIIDESGMPKERFSAEFPKEGPSILRIQQVVRGDSAAYFCASSRNPGGGEQFFGPGTRLTVL.

The gene calls are TRBV5-1 and TRBJ2-7; TRBD1 matches 8 bases. V gave up 3 bases and J gave up 4 bases; unmatched junction bases: 6. Germline V CDR1 and CDR2: SGHRS, YFSETQ. The CDR3 is 14 residues long. The CDR3, as DNA: TGCGCCAGCAGCTCGACAGGGGTGTTGTACGAGCAGTACTTC. Amino acid sequence: CASSSTGVLYEQYF. Based on the CDR3 plus reference TRBV5-1 and TRBJ2-7, the full variable domain is KAGVTQTPRYLIKTRGQQVTLSCSPISGHRSVSWYQQTPGQGLQFLFEYFSETQRNKGNFPGRFSGRQFSNSRSEMNVSTLELGDSALYLCASSSTGVLYEQYFGPGTRLTVT.

This CDR3 is CASSIMIAGGPYNEQFF. The DNA for the CDR3 is TGTGCCAGTAGTATAATGATAGCGGGAGGGCCGTACAATGAGCAGTTCTTC. This sequence joins TRBV19 and TRBJ2-1, with 11 nucleotides matching TRBD2. CDR1 LNHDA and CDR2 SQIVND come from the germline V gene (reference sequence). Unmatched junction bases numbered 7, after V lost 2 bases and J lost 4 bases. This CDR3 spans 17 amino acids. The entire variable domain, with the rest obtained from reference TRBV19 and TRBJ2-1, is as follows: DGGITQSPKYLFRKEGQNVTLSCEQNLNHDAMYWYRQDPGQGLRLIYYSQIVNDFQKGDIAEGYSVSREKKESFPLTVTSAQKNPTAFYLCASSIMIAGGPYNEQFFGPGTRLTVL.

This chain links TRBV27 with TRBJ2-2, with D perhaps matching TRBD1 (7 bases). Looked up from germline, CDR1 is MNHEY and CDR2 is SMNVEV (reference sequence). V lost 0 bases and J lost 5, with 13 bases in between. The CDR3 loop spans 16 amino acids. CDR3 region: CASSLSRRGQTGELFF. The DNA of the CDR3 is TGTGCCAGCAGTTTATCGAGGAGGGGGCAAACCGGGGAGCTGTTTTTT.

The rearrangement links TRBV2 to TRBJ2-5; 7 bases map to TRBD1. V shed 6 bases and J 2 bases; nucleotides not matched to a gene: 3. There are 13 residues in the CDR3. Germline values: CDR1 SNHLY, CDR2 FYNNEI. CDR3 bases: TGTGCCAGCAGCCCACAGGGGCAAGAGACCCAGTACTTC. Residues: CASSPQGQETQYF.

The chain recombines TRBV3-1 (or the pseudogene TRBV3-2) with TRBJ1-5, with 7 bases matching TRBD1. CDR1 is LGHDT, CDR2 YNNKEL, per germline (reference sequence). Trimming took 1 base from V and 8 from J; bases not matched to a gene: 8. The CDR3 spans 15 residues. CDR3 sequence: CASSQVGGSSEPQHF. The CDR3 DNA reads as TGTGCCAGCAGCCAAGTAGGGGGCTCTTCGGAGCCCCAGCATTTT.

This chain connects TRBV9 to TRBJ2-2; tentative D call: TRBD2 (6 bases). V lost 0 bases, J lost 6 bases, and 12 bases lay in between. Germline CDR1 reads SGDLS; CDR2 reads YYNGEE. This CDR3 is 15 amino acids long. The CDR3 bases are TGTGCCAGCAGCGTAGACGGGAGAGGGGCCGGGGAGCTGTTTTTT. The encoded protein is CASSVDGRGAGELFF.

The rearrangement joins TRBV5-5 to TRBJ2-5, with a possible D match to TRBD2 (5 bases). The germline CDR1 and CDR2 sequences are SGHKS and YYEKEE (reference sequence). This CDR3 contains 15 residues. V was clipped by 4 bases and J by 5 bases, with 18 bases between them. The CDR3 sequence: CASSTPDWAYETQYF. The CDR3 coding sequence is TGTGCCAGCAGCACCCCGGACTGGGCGTATGAGACCCAGTACTTC.

The V call is TRBV30, the J call TRBJ1-4; 9 nucleotides match TRBD1. Looked up from germline, CDR1 is GTSNPN and CDR2 is SVGIG (reference sequence). This CDR3 is 15 amino acids long. The trim removed 1 base at V and 8 bases at J, leaving 8 bases unmatched. As DNA, the CDR3 is TGTGCCTGGAGTGAGTCCGGGACAGGGCACGAAAAACTGTTTTTT. It yields the protein CAWSESGTGHEKLFF.

Only a few counts were recorded for this clone. This chain joins TRBV18 and TRBJ2-7; D may be TRBD1 (5 bases). V was pared by 4 bases and J by 6 bases, with 10 bases between. The CDR3 is 12 amino acids. From germline, CDR1 is KGHSH and CDR2 LQKENI. CDR3 DNA: TGTGCCAGCTCACAAGGGGTGAGCGAGCAGTACTTC. It is translated as CASSQGVSEQYF.

V usage is TRBV2 and J usage is TRBJ2-7; tentatively, D is TRBD1 (6 bases). Germline CDR1 is SNHLY and CDR2 is FYNNEI. The CDR3 is made up of 12 amino acids. Trimming shortened V by 6 bases and J by 4 bases, and 10 bases separated the two germline ends. The CDR3 nucleotides are TGTGCCAGCAGCCGGGACACATACGAGCAGTACTTC. It yields the protein CASSRDTYEQYF.

This chain uses TRBV27 with TRBJ2-7, with a possible D match to TRBD1 (5 bases). Between the trimmed V and J ends, which lost 0 bases and 2 bases, there was a span of 20 bases. This CDR3 has 18 residues. Germline lookup yields CDR1 MNHEY and CDR2 SMNVEV (reference sequence). The CDR3 spells CASSLSISPGDSTYEQYF. CDR3 nucleotides: TGTGCCAGCAGTTTATCGATATCTCCCGGCGACAGCACCTACGAGCAGTACTTC.

The rearrangement links TRBV28 to TRBJ2-4; D uncertain. This CDR3 is 15 amino acids long. V gave up 3 bases and J gave up 0 bases, with 9 bases separating them. Germline V gives CDR1 MDHEN, CDR2 SYDVKM. DNA of the CDR3: TGTGCCAGCAGTTTCGAGTCCTTAGCCAAAAACATTCAGTACTTC. It is translated as CASSFESLAKNIQYF.

The chain uses TRBV7-8 and TRBJ1-5; a possible D gene is TRBD1 (6 bases). The CDR3 extends over 14 amino acids. Germline lookup yields CDR1 SGHVS and CDR2 FQNEAQ. Trimming left V 6 bases short and J 6 bases short, with 15 bases between. The DNA of the CDR3 is TGTGCCAGCAGTTCGCGACAGGAAGGTCAGCCCCAGCATTTT. Translated, it gives CASSSRQEGQPQHF.

The genes are TRBV7-9 and TRBJ2-3, with D perhaps TRBD2 (8 bases). Per the germline V gene, CDR1 is SEHNR and CDR2 is FQNEAQ (reference sequence). Trimming removed 5 bases at V and 0 bases at J, with 18 bases between. CDR3 length equals 17 residues. This CDR3 reads CASSKRGREESTDTQYF. CDR3 sequence (DNA): TGTGCCAGCAGCAAAAGGGGGCGGGAGGAGAGCACAGATACGCAGTATTTT. The full variable domain, rest sourced from reference TRBV7-9 and TRBJ2-3, is DTGVSQNPRHKITKRGQNVTFRCDPISEHNRLYWYRQTLGQGPEFLTYFQNEAQLEKSRLLSDRFSAERPKGSFSTLEIQRTEQGDSAMYLCASSKRGREESTDTQYFGPGTRLTVL.